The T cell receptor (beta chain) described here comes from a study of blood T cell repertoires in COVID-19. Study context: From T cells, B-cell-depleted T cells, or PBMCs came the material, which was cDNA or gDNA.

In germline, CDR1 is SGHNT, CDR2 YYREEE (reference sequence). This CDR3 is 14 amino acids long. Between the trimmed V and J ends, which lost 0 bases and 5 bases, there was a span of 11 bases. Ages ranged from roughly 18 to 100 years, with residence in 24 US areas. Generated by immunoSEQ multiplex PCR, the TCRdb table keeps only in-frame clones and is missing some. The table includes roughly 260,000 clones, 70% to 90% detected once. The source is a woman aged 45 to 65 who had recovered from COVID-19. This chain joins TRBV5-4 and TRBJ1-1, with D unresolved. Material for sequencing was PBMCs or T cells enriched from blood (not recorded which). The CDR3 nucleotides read TGTGCCAGCAGCTTGGAGAGGGTCGCGACTGAAGCTTTCTTT. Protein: CASSLERVATEAFF.